This T cell receptor (beta chain) emerged from a study of blood T cell repertoires in COVID-19. This clone was detected once. Recovery among Cohort 3 donors was established by two negative PCRs, clearance, or symptom resolution. V gave up 4 bases and J gave up 5 bases, with 16 bases separating them. The CDR3 covers 15 residues. CDR1 and CDR2 from the germline V gene are SGHDT and YYEEEE. This table comes from immunoSEQ multiplex PCR, and its TCRdb copy is limited to in-frame clones, with some not included. The data hold around 260,000 clones, with roughly 90% observed a single time. Sequencing was performed on PBMCs or T cells enriched from blood (not recorded which). The source of this sequence is a woman aged 25 to 39 who had recovered from COVID-19. This sequence joins TRBV5-6 and TRBJ2-1; D not resolved. The CDR3, as DNA: TGTGCCAGCAGCCCATCTTTAATGGCGGACAATGAGCAGTTCTTC. Protein product: CASSPSLMADNEQFF.